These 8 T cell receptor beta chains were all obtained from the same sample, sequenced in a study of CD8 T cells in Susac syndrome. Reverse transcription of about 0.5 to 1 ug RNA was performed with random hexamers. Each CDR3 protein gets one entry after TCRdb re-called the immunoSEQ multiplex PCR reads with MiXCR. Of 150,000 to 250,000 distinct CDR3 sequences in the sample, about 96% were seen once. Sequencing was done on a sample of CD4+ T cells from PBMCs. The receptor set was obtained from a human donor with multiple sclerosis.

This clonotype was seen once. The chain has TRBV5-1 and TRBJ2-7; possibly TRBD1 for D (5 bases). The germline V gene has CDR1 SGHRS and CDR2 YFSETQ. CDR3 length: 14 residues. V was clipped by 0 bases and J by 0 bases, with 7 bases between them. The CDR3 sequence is CASSLGQISYEQYF. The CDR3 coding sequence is TGCGCCAGCAGCTTGGGACAGATCTCCTACGAGCAGTACTTC.

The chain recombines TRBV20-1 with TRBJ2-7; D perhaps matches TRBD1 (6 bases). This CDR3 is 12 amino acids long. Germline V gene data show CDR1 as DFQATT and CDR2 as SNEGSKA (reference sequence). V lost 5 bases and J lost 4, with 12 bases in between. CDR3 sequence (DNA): TGCAGTGCTTCCGGGACACCTTACGAGCAGTACTTC. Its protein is CSASGTPYEQYF.

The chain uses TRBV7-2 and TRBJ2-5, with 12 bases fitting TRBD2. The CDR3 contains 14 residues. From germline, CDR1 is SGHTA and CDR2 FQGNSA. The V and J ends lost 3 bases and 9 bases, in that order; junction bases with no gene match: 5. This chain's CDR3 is CASSFLAGGPSQYF. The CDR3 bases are TGTGCCAGCAGCTTCCTAGCGGGGGGGCCGTCCCAGTACTTC.

This CDR3 reads CSVTGWTTEAFF. The CDR3 coding sequence is TGCAGCGTGACAGGGTGGACCACTGAAGCTTTCTTT. The V call is TRBV29-1, the J call TRBJ1-1; 7 nucleotides agree with TRBD1. CDR3 length equals 12 residues. From germline, CDR1 is SQVTM and CDR2 ANQGSEA. V lost 6 bases, J lost 4 bases, and 5 bases stayed unmatched.

For the CDR3, the DNA is TGTGCCAGCAGTGAGGGACTTGTCGATGGCTACACCTTC. Translation gives CASSEGLVDGYTF. V is TRBV2 and J is TRBJ1-2, with TRBD1 as a possible D gene (5 bases). Trimming stripped 3 bases from V and 6 bases from J, with 11 bases between. This CDR3 comprises 13 residues. Looked up from germline, CDR1 is SNHLY and CDR2 is FYNNEI.

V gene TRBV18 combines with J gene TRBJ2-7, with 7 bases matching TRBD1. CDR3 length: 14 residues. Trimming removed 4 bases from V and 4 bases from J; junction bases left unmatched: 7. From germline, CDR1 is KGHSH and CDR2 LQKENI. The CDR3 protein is CASSLRDRNYEQYF. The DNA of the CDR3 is TGTGCCAGCTCACTCCGGGACAGAAATTACGAGCAGTACTTC. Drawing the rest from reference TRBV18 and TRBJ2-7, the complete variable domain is NAGVMQNPRHLVRRRGQEARLRCSPMKGHSHVYWYRQLPEEGLKFMVYLQKENIIDESGMPKERFSAEFPKEGPSILRIQQVVRGDSAAYFCASSLRDRNYEQYFGPGTRLTVT.

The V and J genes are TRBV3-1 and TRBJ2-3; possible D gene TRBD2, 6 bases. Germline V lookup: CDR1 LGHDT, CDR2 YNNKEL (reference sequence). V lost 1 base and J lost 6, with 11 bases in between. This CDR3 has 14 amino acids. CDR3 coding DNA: TGTGCCAGCAGCCAAGTCGGGAGCAGTGATACGCAGTATTTT. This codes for CASSQVGSSDTQYF.

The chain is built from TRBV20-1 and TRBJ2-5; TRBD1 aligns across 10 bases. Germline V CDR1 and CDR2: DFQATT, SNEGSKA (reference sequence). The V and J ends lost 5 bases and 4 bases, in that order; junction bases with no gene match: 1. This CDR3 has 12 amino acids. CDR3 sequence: CSAGDRGETQYF. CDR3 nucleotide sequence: TGCAGTGCTGGGGACAGGGGAGAGACCCAGTACTTC.